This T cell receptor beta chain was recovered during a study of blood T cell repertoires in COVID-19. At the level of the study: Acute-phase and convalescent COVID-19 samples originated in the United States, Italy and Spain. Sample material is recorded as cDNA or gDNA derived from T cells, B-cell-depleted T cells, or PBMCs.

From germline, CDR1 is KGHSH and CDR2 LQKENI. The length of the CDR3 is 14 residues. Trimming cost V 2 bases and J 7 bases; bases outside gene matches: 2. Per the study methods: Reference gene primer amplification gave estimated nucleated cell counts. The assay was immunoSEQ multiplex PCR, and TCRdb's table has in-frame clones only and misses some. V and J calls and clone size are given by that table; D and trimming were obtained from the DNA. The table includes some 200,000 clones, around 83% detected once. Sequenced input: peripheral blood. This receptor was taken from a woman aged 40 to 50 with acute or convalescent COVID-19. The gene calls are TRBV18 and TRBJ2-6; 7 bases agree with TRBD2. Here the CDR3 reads CASSPGGEANVLTF. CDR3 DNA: TGTGCCAGCTCACCAGGGGGGGAAGCCAACGTCCTGACTTTC.